What follows are 6 T cell receptor beta chains derived from one specimen sequenced in a study of graft-versus-host responses after intestinal transplantation. Using immunoSEQ multiplex PCR, the repertoire was profiled, and TCRdb retains in-frame clones only, with some absent. The repertoire holds some 110,000 clones, with more than 85% as singletons. Antigens of these TCRs are unknown. Sample: unstimulated CD8+ T cells sorted from spleen or lymph node cells, taken before transplant. The receptors stem from a human donor who was the organ donor for an intestinal transplant.

This clone was seen a single time. The chain employs TRBV11-2 and TRBJ2-7; D possibly corresponds to TRBD2 (6 bases). Trimming left V 1 base short and J 4 bases short, with 8 bases between. The CDR3 runs to 13 residues. Germline CDR1 is SGHAT and CDR2 is FQNNGV. CDR3 loop: CASSLVGGYEQYF. The CDR3 DNA reads as TGTGCCAGCAGCTTAGTGGGGGGTTACGAGCAGTACTTC. Drawing the rest from reference TRBV11-2 and TRBJ2-7, the complete variable domain is EAGVAQSPRYKIIEKRQSVAFWCNPISGHATLYWYQQILGQGPKLLIQFQNNGVVDDSQLPKDRFSAERLKGVDSTLKIQPAKLEDSAVYLCASSLVGGYEQYFGPGTRLTVT.

The V gene is TRBV28, the J gene TRBJ1-2; D remains unclear. CDR1 is MDHEN, CDR2 SYDVKM, per germline. The CDR3 runs 15 residues. Trimming cost V 5 bases and J 4 bases, with 17 bases left between them. The CDR3 DNA follows: TGTGCCAGCAGTCGCCCTGGCGGGGAGACCTATGGCTACACCTTC. It translates to CASSRPGGETYGYTF.

This rearrangement joins TRBV9 to TRBJ2-5; perhaps TRBD2 as D (5 bases). The V gene lost 0 bases and the J gene lost 7 bases, with 10 bases spanning the gap. CDR1 SGDLS and CDR2 YYNGEE come from the germline V gene. The CDR3 extends over 13 amino acids. The CDR3: CASSVAPGTTQYF. The DNA of the CDR3 is TGTGCCAGCAGCGTAGCCCCGGGAACGACCCAGTACTTC.

The chain is built from TRBV4-1 and TRBJ1-3; a weak D match, TRBD1 (6 bases). CDR1 is MGHRA and CDR2 is YSYEKL in the germline V gene. Trimming took off 4 bases at V and 0 bases at J, with 16 bases between the two ends. This CDR3 spans 17 amino acids. The DNA of the CDR3 is TGCGCCAGCAGCCTTAAATCCGGGACAAGCTCTGGAAACACCATATATTTT. It is translated as CASSLKSGTSSGNTIYF.

The genes are TRBV5-5 and TRBJ2-3, with 9 bases identical to TRBD1. The CDR3 has 16 amino acids. Germline V gene data show CDR1 as SGHKS and CDR2 as YYEKEE (reference sequence). V was pared by 0 bases and J by 8 bases, with 10 bases of the junction left unmatched. CDR3 sequence: CASSLDRGQFSGTQYF. The CDR3 region has the DNA TGTGCCAGCAGCTTGGACAGGGGGCAATTTTCGGGTACGCAGTATTTT.

V usage is TRBV6-6 and J usage is TRBJ2-7, with 7 positions matching TRBD2. The CDR3 is made up of 14 amino acids. After removal of 5 bases from V and 0 bases from J, the junction contained 4 bases not matched to a gene. CDR1 is MNHNY, CDR2 SVGAGI, per germline (reference sequence). This chain's CDR3 is CASSLADGSYEQYF. CDR3 nucleotides: TGTGCCAGCAGTCTAGCGGACGGCTCCTACGAGCAGTACTTC.